The 22 T cell receptor beta chains listed next were all sequenced from one sample in a study of blood T cell repertoires in COVID-19. Some clones are missing from TCRdb's copy, which holds only in-frame ones; the method was immunoSEQ multiplex PCR. The table records about 140,000 clones, 80% to 90% of them present only once. Material: peripheral blood. Receptors were obtained from a woman older than 75 with acute or convalescent COVID-19.

The chain combines TRBV18 with TRBJ1-1; 9 bases match TRBD1. Trimming took 6 bases from V and 3 from J; bases not matched to a gene: 5. This CDR3 region has 14 residues. The germline gives CDR1 KGHSH, CDR2 LQKENI. CDR3 sequence reads: CASSPDRGYTEAFF. CDR3 coding DNA: TGTGCCAGCTCGCCAGACAGGGGGTACACTGAAGCTTTCTTT. Combining the CDR3 with reference TRBV18 and TRBJ1-1 gives the whole variable domain NAGVMQNPRHLVRRRGQEARLRCSPMKGHSHVYWYRQLPEEGLKFMVYLQKENIIDESGMPKERFSAEFPKEGPSILRIQQVVRGDSAAYFCASSPDRGYTEAFFGQGTRLTVV.

The chain employs TRBV5-1 and TRBJ1-2; D gene uncertain. The germline V gene encodes CDR1 SGHRS and CDR2 YFSETQ. With 4 bases removed from V and 3 bases from J, the gap between germline ends came to 16 bases. CDR3 length: 15 amino acids. In DNA form, the CDR3 reads TGCGCCAGCAGCCCCGCGACACAGTTCGACTATGGCTACACCTTC. Protein: CASSPATQFDYGYTF.

The V and J genes are TRBV19 and TRBJ1-5; 9 nucleotides line up with TRBD1. Germline CDR1 is LNHDA and CDR2 is SQIVND (reference sequence). The CDR3 has 18 amino acids. With 3 bases clipped from V and 5 bases from J, the junction kept 14 bases outside the gene matches. CDR3 bases: TGTGCCAGTAGTATGAGGACAGGGGTCCCTAATTTGGATCAGCCCCAGCATTTT. It translates to CASSMRTGVPNLDQPQHF.

The chain recombines TRBV2 with TRBJ2-5; 9 positions agree with TRBD2. After removal of 6 bases from V and 5 bases from J, the junction contained 7 bases not matched to a gene. This CDR3 region has 14 residues. Germline CDR1 SNHLY, CDR2 FYNNEI. The CDR3: CASRVLAGAETQYF. The CDR3 coding sequence is TGTGCCAGCAGGGTGTTAGCGGGGGCTGAGACCCAGTACTTC.

The rearrangement uses TRBV3-1 (or the pseudogene TRBV3-2) and TRBJ2-2; D perhaps matches TRBD2 (5 bases). CDR1 is LGHDT and CDR2 is YNNKEL in the germline V gene (reference sequence). V was pared by 5 bases and J by 4 bases, with 14 bases between. The CDR3 consists of 15 residues. The CDR3 nucleotides read TGTGCCAGCAGCGAACGTCCGGGGATCACCGGGGAGCTGTTTTTT. Amino acids: CASSERPGITGELFF.

The chain links TRBV7-2 to TRBJ2-1; possible D gene TRBD1, 5 bases. From germline, CDR1 is SGHTA and CDR2 FQGNSA. V dropped 0 bases and J dropped 0 bases, with 9 bases sitting between them. The CDR3 is made up of 16 amino acids. The CDR3 spells CASSLAATVSYNEQFF. Here the CDR3 DNA reads TGTGCCAGCAGCTTAGCCGCGACAGTCTCCTACAATGAGCAGTTCTTC.

This chain joins TRBV18 and TRBJ1-6; D uncertain. The CDR3 contains 16 residues. Germline V gives CDR1 KGHSH, CDR2 LQKENI. V was trimmed by 2 bases and J by 0 bases, leaving 8 bases between them. In DNA, the CDR3 is TGTGCCAGCTCACCAGGAGGGAGCTCCTATAATTCACCCCTCCACTTT. Its protein product is CASSPGGSSYNSPLHF. Full variable domain (remainder filled in from reference TRBV18 and TRBJ1-6): NAGVMQNPRHLVRRRGQEARLRCSPMKGHSHVYWYRQLPEEGLKFMVYLQKENIIDESGMPKERFSAEFPKEGPSILRIQQVVRGDSAAYFCASSPGGSSYNSPLHFGNGTRLTVT.

The rearrangement joins TRBV9 to TRBJ1-4; D not resolved. Between the trimmed V and J ends, which lost 4 bases and 6 bases, there was a span of 13 bases. The CDR3 has 14 amino acids. Germline values: CDR1 SGDLS, CDR2 YYNGEE. In DNA, the CDR3 is TGTGCCAGCAGCACAGCCGGGAGAGATGAAAAACTGTTTTTT. Translated, it gives CASSTAGRDEKLFF.

The chain links TRBV18 to TRBJ1-1; 10 bases are a match to TRBD1. Trimming took 5 bases from V and 5 from J; bases not matched to a gene: 8. Germline V gene data show CDR1 as KGHSH and CDR2 as LQKENI. The CDR3 length is 15 residues. The CDR3 nucleotides are TGTGCCAGCTCATCGACAGGGGGCGCGTGGACTGAAGCTTTCTTT. Protein product: CASSSTGGAWTEAFF.

This clone was picked up one time. The chain recombines TRBV18 with TRBJ1-1; the D is unclear. The germline V and J ends were trimmed by 0 bases and 1 base, with 18 bases remaining between them. There are 18 residues in the CDR3. In germline, CDR1 is KGHSH, CDR2 LQKENI. The CDR3: CASSPPMGRPLQNTEAFF. Here the CDR3 DNA reads TGTGCCAGCTCACCACCGATGGGCAGGCCTTTACAGAACACTGAAGCTTTCTTT.

The chain combines TRBV2 with TRBJ2-2, with a tentative D call TRBD1 (7 bases). V lost 8 bases to trimming and J lost 1 base, with 14 bases between them. Germline V gene data show CDR1 as SNHLY and CDR2 as FYNNEI. CDR3 length equals 15 residues. CDR3 sequence reads: CASGGTAMNTGELFF. The CDR3 DNA is TGTGCCAGCGGAGGGACAGCGATGAACACCGGGGAGCTGTTTTTT.

The V call is TRBV9, the J call TRBJ2-3; 11 nucleotides match TRBD2. The CDR3 runs to 16 residues. CDR1 SGDLS and CDR2 YYNGEE come from the germline V gene. J was trimmed by 2 bases and V by 0 bases; bases with no gene match: 2. The CDR3: CASSVEGLAVTDTQYF. CDR3 nucleotides: TGTGCCAGCAGCGTAGAGGGACTAGCGGTCACAGATACGCAGTATTTT.

This rearrangement joins TRBV6-5 to TRBJ1-4; D not resolved. V lost 6 bases and J lost 0, with 8 bases in between. Looked up from germline, CDR1 is MNHEY and CDR2 is SVGAGI. The CDR3 contains 14 residues. CDR3 sequence reads: CASSYSATNEKLFF. CDR3 bases: TGTGCCAGCAGCTACAGCGCAACTAATGAAAAACTGTTTTTT.

This chain uses TRBV7-2 with TRBJ2-3, with 9 nucleotides matching TRBD2. Germline CDR1 and CDR2: SGHTA and FQGNSA. This CDR3 has 18 amino acids. The V gene end was trimmed by 1 base and the J gene end by 2 bases; junction bases not matched to a gene: 10. In DNA, the CDR3 is TGTGCCAGCAGCTTAGAGGGTAGTAGCGGGGGTTACACAGATACGCAGTATTTT. Translated, it gives CASSLEGSSGGYTDTQYF.

The rearrangement uses TRBV12-5 and TRBJ1-1; D not resolved. Germline V gene lookup returns CDR1 LGHNT and CDR2 FRNRAP. CDR3 length: 16 amino acids. Trimming left V 6 bases short and J 3 bases short, with 20 bases between. The CDR3 reads CASGPVVIDGDTEAFF. The CDR3 DNA sequence: TGTGCTAGTGGCCCTGTCGTGATTGACGGGGACACTGAAGCTTTCTTT.

The chain is built from TRBV7-9 and TRBJ2-2; weak D call: TRBD1 (5 bases). Trimming removed 7 bases at V and 0 bases at J, with 15 bases between. CDR3 length equals 16 residues. Germline assignment: CDR1 SEHNR and CDR2 FQNEAQ (reference sequence). In nucleotides, the CDR3 is TGTGCCAGCAACGCTGCCAGGGCCCCGAACACCGGGGAGCTGTTTTTT. Protein sequence: CASNAARAPNTGELFF.

The J gene is TRBJ2-7, the V gene TRBV5-1, with 7 nucleotides matching TRBD1. V trimming: 4 bases; J trimming: 2 bases; junction bases outside the gene matches: 9. This CDR3 contains 15 residues. Per the germline V gene, CDR1 is SGHRS and CDR2 is YFSETQ. The CDR3 spells CASSPGTAKPYEQYF. The CDR3 DNA is TGCGCCAGCAGCCCCGGGACAGCGAAGCCCTACGAGCAGTACTTC.

Notes on this clone: Other DNA sequences in the sample encode the same CDR3. J is TRBJ1-5 and V is TRBV19; 7 bases align to TRBD1. The V gene end was trimmed by 4 bases and the J gene end by 0 bases; junction bases not matched to a gene: 3. The CDR3 runs to 15 residues. Germline V CDR1 and CDR2: LNHDA, SQIVND (reference sequence). CDR3 coding DNA: TGTGCCAGTAGTAGCCGGGACAGTAGCAATCAGCCCCAGCATTTT. It translates to CASSSRDSSNQPQHF.

The chain has TRBV30 and TRBJ1-2; the D gene is possibly TRBD1 (5 bases). The CDR3 totals 13 residues. Germline CDR1 is GTSNPN and CDR2 is SVGIG (reference sequence). The V end lost 2 bases, the J end lost 8 bases, and 15 bases lay between the germline ends. CDR3 nucleotides: TGTGCCTGGAGTCCCCGGACATCCACAGGCTACACCTTC. This sequence encodes CAWSPRTSTGYTF.

V and J are TRBV18 and TRBJ1-4; 9 bases are a match to TRBD1. The CDR3 length is 16 residues. The germline V gene encodes CDR1 KGHSH and CDR2 LQKENI. The ends lost 3 bases at V and 7 bases at J; junction bases unmatched: 9. CDR3 coding DNA: TGTGCCAGCTCACCGTTCACAGGGGGCTCTTTTGAAAAACTGTTTTTT. Translating it yields CASSPFTGGSFEKLFF.

The CDR3 DNA follows: TGCAGCGTTGTGCCTGGACAGGGGGCTACTGAAGCTTTCTTT. Residues: CSVVPGQGATEAFF. The chain recombines TRBV29-1 with TRBJ1-1; 11 bases line up with TRBD1. There are 14 residues in the CDR3. CDR1 and CDR2 (germline): SQVTM, ANQGSEA. Losses at the gene ends were 4 bases for V and 5 bases for J; bases not matched to a gene: 6.

J is TRBJ1-2 and V is TRBV3-1 (or the pseudogene TRBV3-2), with D maybe TRBD1 (6 bases). The germline V and J ends were trimmed by 1 base and 14 bases, with 11 bases remaining between them. The germline CDR1 and CDR2 sequences are LGHDT and YNNKEL (reference sequence). CDR3 length equals 11 residues. Here the CDR3 reads CASSQGTGTTF. The CDR3 DNA sequence: TGTGCCAGCAGCCAAGGGACCGGGACAACCTTC.